This T cell receptor beta chain was captured by sequencing in a study of response to subunit inactivated influenza vaccine. Broader study findings: Each seasonal influenza vaccination recruits few new T cells, the authors suggested.

On this clonotype: Its target is unknown.

Via MiXCR, TCRdb re-called the RT-PCR reads, giving one row per CDR3 protein. The sample lists roughly 190,000 distinct CDR3 sequences; about an eighth were seen once. Trimming removed 3 bases at V and 3 bases at J, with 8 bases between. The length of the CDR3 is 14 residues. CDR1 SGHTA and CDR2 FQGTGA come from the germline V gene. Source: CD8+ T cells sorted from PBMCs, taken roughly 5 days after vaccination. The chain uses TRBV7-3 and TRBJ2-2; either TRBD1 or TRBD2 may fit D (5 bases each). The receptor comes from a man between 50 and 59 years old who received an inactivated influenza vaccine. CDR3 loop: CASSLGPYTGELFF. DNA of the CDR3: TGTGCCAGCAGCTTGGGACCATACACCGGGGAGCTGTTTTTT.